A single sample gave rise to the 27 T cell receptor beta chains below, sequenced in a study of T cells after yellow fever vaccination. TCRdb passed the 5' RACE reads through MiXCR, listing each CDR3 protein once. The sample carries about 350,000 distinct CDR3 sequences, 12% recorded once. The material sequenced was CD4+ T cells sorted from PBMCs, taken 15 days after the yellow fever booster vaccination. The receptor source for this set is a man between 18 and 35 years old who received the YFV17D yellow fever vaccine.

This chain joins TRBV7-2 and TRBJ2-3; D perhaps matches TRBD2 (6 bases). The V and J ends lost 1 base and 2 bases respectively, with 13 bases between them. The CDR3 loop spans 16 amino acids. The V gene's germline CDR1 is SGHTA and CDR2 FQGNSA. The CDR3 nucleotides read TGTGCCAGCAGCTTAGGGGGCGGGGCCTACACAGATACGCAGTATTTT. It translates to CASSLGGGAYTDTQYF.

V and J are TRBV5-1 and TRBJ2-5, with D unresolved. Germline V gene data show CDR1 as SGHRS and CDR2 as YFSETQ. The ends were cut back, 2 bases at V and 2 bases at J, with 10 bases in the middle. This CDR3 has 14 amino acids. DNA for the CDR3: TGCGCCAGCAGCTTATTTGCGGCACAAGAGACCCAGTACTTC. It translates to CASSLFAAQETQYF.

This sequence joins TRBV29-1 and TRBJ1-6; D uncertain. V gave up 7 bases and J gave up 7 bases, with 14 bases separating them. Germline CDR1 reads SQVTM; CDR2 reads ANQGSEA. The CDR3 runs 13 residues. Written as DNA, the CDR3 is TGCAGCGCGTCATCGGGCCCCAATTCACCCCTCCACTTT. Its protein is CSASSGPNSPLHF.

This clonotype showed up just a few times. The V gene is TRBV18, the J gene TRBJ2-5, with D perhaps TRBD2 (6 bases). In germline, CDR1 is KGHSH, CDR2 LQKENI. This CDR3 has 13 amino acids. Trimming took off 3 bases at V and 5 bases at J, with 10 bases between the two ends. In nucleotides, the CDR3 is TGTGCCAGCTCACCTAGGGACTTCGAGACCCAGTACTTC. Its translation is CASSPRDFETQYF.

V usage is TRBV7-9 and J usage is TRBJ2-4, with 10 bases identical to TRBD2. CDR3 size: 14 residues. The germline CDR1 and CDR2 sequences are SEHNR and FQNEAQ (reference sequence). V lost 8 bases, J lost 7 bases, and 8 bases stayed unmatched. The CDR3 sequence is CASGLAGVWNIQYF. The DNA of the CDR3 is TGTGCCAGCGGGCTAGCGGGGGTGTGGAACATTCAGTACTTC.

This clonotype appeared a few times. The chain is built from TRBV2 and TRBJ2-7; 7 nucleotides agree with TRBD2. The length of the CDR3 is 12 residues. With 8 bases clipped from V and 3 bases from J, the junction kept 4 bases outside the gene matches. Germline V gene sequence: CDR1 SNHLY, CDR2 FYNNEI. The CDR3 bases are TGTGCCAGCGAATCGGGGGGCTACGAGCAGTACTTC. Translation: CASESGGYEQYF.

This clonotype has just a few counts. This chain joins TRBV20-1 and TRBJ2-3; TRBD2 matches 8 bases. There are 15 residues in the CDR3. CDR1 is DFQATT and CDR2 is SNEGSKA in the germline V gene (reference sequence). Trimming took 5 bases from V and 3 from J; bases not matched to a gene: 10. In nucleotides, the CDR3 is TGCAGTGCTGTCCCCGGGACTAGGGGAACAGATACGCAGTATTTT. Its protein product is CSAVPGTRGTDTQYF.

The chain combines TRBV10-3 with TRBJ2-3; 14 positions match TRBD2. The V gene's germline CDR1 is ENHRY and CDR2 SYGVKD. Trimming cost V 6 bases and J 5 bases; bases outside gene matches: 4. The CDR3 has 15 residues. CDR3 in amino acids: CAISRLAGGEDTQYF. The DNA of the CDR3 is TGTGCCATCAGCCGACTAGCGGGGGGGGAAGATACGCAGTATTTT.

This clonotype was seen a handful of times. Given the absence of the conserved phenylalanine or tryptophan at the CDR3 end, a read error is likely. The V call is TRBV7-2, the J call TRBJ2-2; 9 bases line up with TRBD1. V was pared by 5 bases and J by 5 bases, with 21 bases of the junction left unmatched. There are 20 residues in the CDR3. Germline V gives CDR1 SGHTA, CDR2 FQGNSA. In DNA form, the CDR3 reads TGTGCCAGCAGCCCAATCCGAGGGGACAGGGCCTTGTCCTTAACCGGGGAGCTGTTTCTC. This translates into CASSPIRGDRALSLTGELFL.

This clonotype was counted at least ten times. The rearrangement joins TRBV7-2 to TRBJ2-2; 8 bases are a match to TRBD2. Trimming at V came to 5 bases and at J to 7 bases, leaving 12 bases not matched to a gene. Germline V gene lookup returns CDR1 SGHTA and CDR2 FQGNSA. CDR3 length: 16 amino acids. CDR3: CASSPRLALIGGELFF. The DNA of the CDR3 is TGTGCCAGCAGCCCAAGACTAGCGCTCATTGGCGGGGAGCTGTTTTTT.

This chain uses TRBV29-1 with TRBJ1-1; 10 bases are shared with TRBD1. This CDR3 comprises 18 residues. Per germline, CDR1 SQVTM and CDR2 ANQGSEA. Unmatched junction bases numbered 16, after V lost 5 bases and J lost 1 base. This CDR3 is CSVPFYRDRGNENTEAFF. DNA for the CDR3: TGCAGCGTTCCCTTTTACCGGGACAGGGGTAATGAGAACACTGAAGCTTTCTTT.

There are a few counts of this clonotype. V usage is TRBV7-9 and J usage is TRBJ2-2; D perhaps matches TRBD1 (6 bases). The germline V and J ends were trimmed by 4 bases and 6 bases, with 9 bases remaining between them. The CDR3 totals 13 residues. CDR1 SEHNR and CDR2 FQNEAQ come from the germline V gene (reference sequence). The CDR3 coding sequence is TGTGCCAGCAGCTCGGACAGCCCCGGGGAGCTGTTTTTT. Translation gives CASSSDSPGELFF.

This chain joins TRBV5-1 and TRBJ2-7; 9 bases match TRBD2. The CDR3 loop spans 13 amino acids. With 3 bases clipped from V and 2 bases from J, the junction kept 0 bases outside the gene matches. Germline-derived CDR1 and CDR2 are SGHRS and YFSETQ. CDR3 sequence (DNA): TGCGCCAGCAGCTCTAGCGGGGCCTACGAGCAGTACTTC. Protein sequence: CASSSSGAYEQYF. The full variable domain, in which reference TRBV5-1 and TRBJ2-7 provide the parts outside the CDR3, is KAGVTQTPRYLIKTRGQQVTLSCSPISGHRSVSWYQQTPGQGLQFLFEYFSETQRNKGNFPGRFSGRQFSNSRSEMNVSTLELGDSALYLCASSSSGAYEQYFGPGTRLTVT.

The rearrangement joins TRBV20-1 to TRBJ2-5, with a tentative D call TRBD2 (6 bases). The CDR3 is 14 amino acids. Trimming cost V 6 bases and J 5 bases, with 19 bases left between them. Germline CDR1 is DFQATT and CDR2 is SNEGSKA (reference sequence). The CDR3 spells CSAKSLGTAETQYF. In DNA, the CDR3 is TGCAGTGCCAAATCTCTTGGGACTGCGGAGACCCAGTACTTC.

The chain has TRBV24-1 and TRBJ2-1, with 7 positions matching TRBD2. Per germline, CDR1 KGHDR and CDR2 SFDVKD. The CDR3 length is 13 residues. Trimming took 2 bases from V and 10 from J; bases not matched to a gene: 4. The CDR3 protein is CATSDSSGDEQFF. CDR3 nucleotides: TGTGCCACCAGTGATTCCAGCGGGGACGAGCAGTTCTTC.

The table lists this clonotype with a few counts. The chain uses TRBV7-8 and TRBJ2-2; no clear D gene. Between the trimmed V and J ends, which lost 5 bases and 6 bases, there was a span of 19 bases. This CDR3 has 16 amino acids. Germline V CDR1 and CDR2: SGHVS, FQNEAQ. The CDR3 DNA sequence: TGTGCCAGCAGCCCAAGTCGACTTCCGATAGCCGGGGAGCTGTTTTTT. Its protein product is CASSPSRLPIAGELFF.

This clonotype was counted many times. The rearrangement joins TRBV3-1 to TRBJ2-7; D ambiguous. CDR3 length equals 11 residues. Germline assignment: CDR1 LGHDT and CDR2 YNNKEL (reference sequence). Trimming cost V 4 bases and J 6 bases, with 7 bases left between them. The CDR3 DNA reads as TGTGCCAGCAGCCTCTACGGCGAGCAGTACTTC. It yields the protein CASSLYGEQYF.

This clonotype was counted only a few times. The chain is built from TRBV6-6 and TRBJ1-1; 10 nucleotides line up with TRBD1. CDR3 length: 16 amino acids. Germline values: CDR1 MNHNY, CDR2 SVGAGI (reference sequence). With V trimmed by 7 bases and J by 6 bases, 14 bases remained unmatched. Written as DNA, the CDR3 is TGTGCCAGCAAACCCCCTGGGACAGGGGCGGTATCTGAAGCTTTCTTT. This encodes CASKPPGTGAVSEAFF.

V is TRBV4-3 and J is TRBJ1-3; 12 nucleotides match TRBD1. The CDR3 covers 19 residues. V lost 1 base, J lost 6 bases, and 13 bases stayed unmatched. Germline V gene data show CDR1 as LGHNA and CDR2 as YSLEER. CDR3 coding DNA: TGCGCCAGCAGCCAAGCGCGGGGGACGGGACAGGGGGCTGTAAACACCATATATTTT. It encodes CASSQARGTGQGAVNTIYF.

This sequence joins TRBV20-1 and TRBJ2-3; 9 positions agree with TRBD2. Germline assignment: CDR1 DFQATT and CDR2 SNEGSKA (reference sequence). The CDR3 is 14 residues long. V was clipped by 4 bases and J by 6 bases; unmatched bases: 8. The CDR3 spells CSANQRGAWDTQYF. CDR3 DNA: TGCAGTGCTAACCAGCGGGGGGCGTGGGATACGCAGTATTTT.

The genes are TRBV7-3 and TRBJ2-6; 11 positions match TRBD1. Germline-derived CDR1 and CDR2 are SGHTA and FQGTGA. The CDR3 has 18 residues. The J segment lost 2 bases and the V segment lost 5 bases, leaving 8 bases of the junction unmatched. This CDR3 reads CASSLRTGGGTGANVLTF. The CDR3 DNA sequence: TGTGCCAGCAGCCTCCGGACAGGGGGCGGTACTGGGGCCAACGTCCTGACTTTC.

This chain uses TRBV6-6 with TRBJ1-1, with D unclear. Trimming shortened V by 6 bases and J by 5 bases, and 13 bases separated the two germline ends. This CDR3 is built from 13 residues. Germline V gene sequence: CDR1 MNHNY, CDR2 SVGAGI (reference sequence). CDR3 loop: CASSPGQITEAFF. The CDR3, as DNA: TGTGCCAGCAGCCCCGGCCAAATAACTGAAGCTTTCTTT.

Comment on this clonotype: A read error may account for a junction end that differs from germline. The gene calls are TRBV5-1 and TRBJ2-7; D remains unclear. The CDR3 is made up of 13 amino acids. Germline V gene lookup returns CDR1 SGHRS and CDR2 YFSETQ. The chain's CDR3 is CAISPKLLAEQYF. For the CDR3, the DNA is TGCGCCATCAGCCCCAAGCTGCTGGCCGAGCAGTACTTC.

This clonotype was seen only a few times. The chain joins TRBV3-1 to TRBJ1-4; D may be TRBD1 (5 bases). In germline, CDR1 is LGHDT, CDR2 YNNKEL (reference sequence). This CDR3 is 17 amino acids long. Between the trimmed V and J ends, which lost 2 bases and 3 bases, there was a span of 16 bases. DNA for the CDR3: TGTGCCAGCAGCCAACGAATTCAGGGTGGTCCTAATGAAAAACTGTTTTTT. As protein: CASSQRIQGGPNEKLFF.

This chain links TRBV10-3 with TRBJ1-4; TRBD1 aligns across 9 bases. Germline CDR1 is ENHRY and CDR2 is SYGVKD. CDR3 size: 14 residues. Trimming took 6 bases from V and 7 from J; bases not matched to a gene: 6. CDR3 bases: TGTGCCATCAGCAGCACAGGGGGCGGTGAAAAACTGTTTTTT. Its protein is CAISSTGGGEKLFF.

J is TRBJ2-5 and V is TRBV11-3, with D possibly being TRBD1 (6 bases). V was clipped by 3 bases and J by 3 bases, with 14 bases between them. The germline V gene has CDR1 SGHNT and CDR2 YENEEA. This CDR3 contains 15 residues. The CDR3 spells CASSLQQGMEETQYF. The CDR3 DNA reads as TGTGCCAGCAGCTTGCAACAGGGAATGGAAGAGACCCAGTACTTC.

The chain joins TRBV6-5 to TRBJ2-7, with 8 bases lining up with TRBD1. The CDR3 covers 15 residues. Unmatched junction bases numbered 12, after V lost 6 bases and J lost 5 bases. The V gene's germline CDR1 is MNHEY and CDR2 SVGAGI. The CDR3 loop reads CASRTPGGAVHEQYF. In DNA, the CDR3 is TGTGCCAGCAGAACCCCAGGGGGCGCGGTCCACGAGCAGTACTTC.